This T cell receptor (beta chain) stems from a study of cytomegalovirus exposure and HLA in healthy donors. Background on the study: One earlier analysis, a look at about 179 million T cells, found some 100 million unique TCR beta sequences. Most genotyped donors, 65% to 85% of 300 to 400, had Caucasian-associated genetic ancestry. The study, taken as a whole, reports: In a later analysis, HLA-associated TCR beta chains were more clonally expanded than equally common others.

Turning to this clone: Its antigen is currently unknown.

60 Vbeta and 13 Jbeta primers were used in PCR. Libraries were prepared by immunoSEQ multiplex PCR; TCRdb keeps only in-frame clonotypes and omits some of them. In the table there are 130,000 or so clones, 70% to 75% of which are singletons. The clonotype comes from a woman aged 35 to 49 in good health and CMV-seropositive. The sequenced material came from PBMCs.

The DNA of the CDR3 is TGTGCCAGCAACAGGGGCGACATGAACACTGAAGCTTTCTTT. This translates into CASNRGDMNTEAFF. This sequence joins TRBV7-9 and TRBJ1-1; 7 nucleotides match TRBD1. This CDR3 has 14 residues. Germline V lookup: CDR1 SEHNR, CDR2 FQNEAQ (reference sequence). J lost 0 bases, V lost 7 bases, and 5 bases had no gene match.